This entry lists 11 T cell receptor beta chains sequenced from one sample in a study of control samples from healthy donors and cancer patients. Method: immunoSEQ multiplex PCR; TCRdb's copy keeps in-frame clones and lacks some. The data hold 150,000 to 200,000 clones, with roughly nine tenths observed a single time. The sample was blood. The receptors shown here come from a man in his thirties or forties in good health.

The chain has TRBV6-2 or TRBV6-3 and TRBJ2-3, with D maybe TRBD2 (6 bases). This CDR3 region has 16 residues. V lost 2 bases and J 2 bases, leaving 14 bases between the germline ends. Germline CDR1 reads MNHEY; CDR2 reads SVGEGT. CDR3 DNA sequence: TGTGCCAGCAGTTACGCTAGAACTAGCCACACAGATACGCAGTATTTT. Encoded protein: CASSYARTSHTDTQYF.

This chain links TRBV19 with TRBJ1-1, with 7 bases lining up with TRBD1. Germline-derived CDR1 and CDR2 are LNHDA and SQIVND (reference sequence). With V trimmed by 3 bases and J by 2 bases, 6 bases remained unmatched. CDR3 size: 15 residues. CDR3 amino acids: CASSIQTGLNTEAFF. In nucleotides, the CDR3 is TGTGCCAGTAGTATCCAGACAGGGTTAAACACTGAAGCTTTCTTT.

V usage is TRBV6-5 and J usage is TRBJ2-5; D unclear. Trimming left V 6 bases short and J 2 bases short, with 16 bases between. Germline V gene sequence: CDR1 MNHEY, CDR2 SVGAGI. The CDR3 covers 15 residues. Written as DNA, the CDR3 is TGTGCCAGCAGCGCCACTACTTTAGGGCAAGAGACCCAGTACTTC. Protein: CASSATTLGQETQYF.

This clone was found a few times. This chain joins TRBV29-1 and TRBJ2-2, with 9 bases aligning to TRBD1. The CDR3 has 15 amino acids. V lost 3 bases and J lost 5; bases outside the gene matches: 7. The germline V gene encodes CDR1 SQVTM and CDR2 ANQGSEA. The CDR3: CSVDWGTGYTGELFF. The CDR3, as DNA: TGCAGCGTTGATTGGGGGACAGGGTATACCGGGGAGCTGTTTTTT.

This chain connects TRBV6-6 to TRBJ1-4; D possibly corresponds to TRBD1 (5 bases). Germline V gene data show CDR1 as MNHNY and CDR2 as SVGAGI (reference sequence). V was pared by 5 bases and J by 3 bases, with 7 bases between. The CDR3 runs 13 residues. In nucleotides, the CDR3 is TGTGCCAGCAGTGGCAGGGCTAATGAAAAACTGTTTTTT. Translating it yields CASSGRANEKLFF.

The genes are TRBV28 and TRBJ1-4; no definite D call. V was cut by 5 bases and J by 7 bases, with 14 bases left in between. Germline lookup yields CDR1 MDHEN and CDR2 SYDVKM. The CDR3 extends over 14 amino acids. CDR3 in amino acids: CASSLGLRGEKLFF. As DNA, the CDR3 is TGTGCCAGCAGTCTGGGCCTCCGCGGTGAAAAACTGTTTTTT.

This chain connects TRBV27 to TRBJ2-1, with D perhaps matching TRBD2 (6 bases). V gave up 8 bases and J gave up 4 bases, with 21 bases separating them. The CDR3 contains 16 residues. CDR1 MNHEY and CDR2 SMNVEV come from the germline V gene (reference sequence). The CDR3 region is CASRSGGKAPYNEQFF. DNA for the CDR3: TGTGCCAGCCGTTCTGGCGGGAAGGCTCCTTACAATGAGCAGTTCTTC.

This chain joins TRBV10-3 and TRBJ2-3; TRBD1 matches at 9 bases. CDR3 length: 13 amino acids. J lost 4 bases, V lost 6 bases, and 2 bases had no gene match. Germline CDR1 ENHRY, CDR2 SYGVKD. As DNA, the CDR3 is TGTGCCATCAGGAGACAGGGGGCAGATACGCAGTATTTT. Protein: CAIRRQGADTQYF.

The chain combines TRBV6-5 with TRBJ1-5, with 8 bases lining up with TRBD1. The V segment lost 6 bases and the J segment 6 bases; nucleotides outside the gene matches: 7. The length of the CDR3 is 14 residues. CDR1 MNHEY and CDR2 SVGAGI come from the germline V gene. DNA of the CDR3: TGTGCCAGCAGGCCAACAGGGGGAGGTCAGCCCCAGCATTTT. The encoded protein is CASRPTGGGQPQHF.

The CDR3 nucleotides are TGTGCCAGTAGTATCGGGGGGGAGCCCCAGCATTTT. Amino acids: CASSIGGEPQHF. This chain links TRBV19 with TRBJ1-5; possibly TRBD1 for D (5 bases). Germline-derived CDR1 and CDR2 are LNHDA and SQIVND (reference sequence). Trimming pared 3 bases from V and 8 bases from J, leaving 8 bases between. The CDR3 is made up of 12 amino acids.

This chain links TRBV7-8 with TRBJ1-2, with D possibly TRBD1 on 5 matching bases. This CDR3 is built from 18 residues. CDR1 and CDR2 (germline): SGHVS, FQNEAQ. Trimming removed 5 bases at V and 0 bases at J, with 22 bases between. The CDR3 nucleotides are TGTGCCAGCAGCACACGGGACTCCGACCCCTTAGCTAACTATGGCTACACCTTC. Translated, it gives CASSTRDSDPLANYGYTF.